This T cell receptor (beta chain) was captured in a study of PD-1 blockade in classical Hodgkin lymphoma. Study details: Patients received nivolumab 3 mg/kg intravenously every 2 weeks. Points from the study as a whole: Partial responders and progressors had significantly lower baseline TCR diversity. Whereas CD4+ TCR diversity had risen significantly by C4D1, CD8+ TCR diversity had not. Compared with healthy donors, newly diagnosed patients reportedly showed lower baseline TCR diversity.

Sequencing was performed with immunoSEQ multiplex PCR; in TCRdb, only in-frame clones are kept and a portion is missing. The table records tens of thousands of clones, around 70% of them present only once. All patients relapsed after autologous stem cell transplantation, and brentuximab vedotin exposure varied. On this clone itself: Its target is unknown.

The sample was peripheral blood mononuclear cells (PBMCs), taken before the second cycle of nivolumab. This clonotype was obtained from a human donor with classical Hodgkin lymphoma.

The CDR3 loop reads CASSRAGERNNEQFF. The CDR3 DNA reads as TGTGCCAGCAGTCGAGCGGGAGAGAGAAACAATGAGCAGTTCTTC. The genes are TRBV27 and TRBJ2-1; 8 nucleotides align to TRBD2. The germline V gene has CDR1 MNHEY and CDR2 SMNVEV (reference sequence). J was trimmed by 5 bases and V by 5 bases; bases with no gene match: 8. CDR3 size: 15 residues.